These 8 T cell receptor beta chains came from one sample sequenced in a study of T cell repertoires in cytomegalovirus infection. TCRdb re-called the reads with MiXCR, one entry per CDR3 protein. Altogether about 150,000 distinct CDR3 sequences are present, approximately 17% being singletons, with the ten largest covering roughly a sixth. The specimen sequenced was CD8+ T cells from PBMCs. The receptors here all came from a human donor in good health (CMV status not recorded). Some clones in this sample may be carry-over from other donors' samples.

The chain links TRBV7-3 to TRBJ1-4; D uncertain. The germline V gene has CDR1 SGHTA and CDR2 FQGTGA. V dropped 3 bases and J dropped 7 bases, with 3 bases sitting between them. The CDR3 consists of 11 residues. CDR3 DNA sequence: TGTGCCAGCAGCTTCCGTGAAAAACTGTTTTTT. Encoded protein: CASSFREKLFF. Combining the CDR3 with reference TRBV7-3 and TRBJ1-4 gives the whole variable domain GAGVSQTPSNKVTEKGKYVELRCDPISGHTALYWYRQSLGQGPEFLIYFQGTGAADDSGLPNDRFFAVRPEGSVSTLKIQRTERGDSAVYLCASSFREKLFFGSGTQLSVL.

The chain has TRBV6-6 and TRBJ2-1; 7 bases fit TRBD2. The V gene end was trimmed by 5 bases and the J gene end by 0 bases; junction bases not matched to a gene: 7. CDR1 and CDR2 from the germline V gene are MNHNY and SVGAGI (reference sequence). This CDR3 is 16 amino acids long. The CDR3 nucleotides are TGTGCCAGCAGTGACGTGGCGGGAGTCTCCTACAATGAGCAGTTCTTC. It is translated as CASSDVAGVSYNEQFF.

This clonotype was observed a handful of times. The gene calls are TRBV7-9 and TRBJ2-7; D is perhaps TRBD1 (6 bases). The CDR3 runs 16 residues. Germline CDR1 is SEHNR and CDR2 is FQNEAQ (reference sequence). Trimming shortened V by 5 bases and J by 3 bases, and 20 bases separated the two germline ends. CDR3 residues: CASSPTDSDYYYEQYF. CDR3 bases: TGTGCCAGCAGCCCCACGGACAGCGATTATTACTACGAGCAGTACTTC.

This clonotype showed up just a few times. The CDR3 region is CATSSLQGAQSTDTQYF. Here the CDR3 DNA reads TGTGCCACCAGCAGTCTACAGGGGGCGCAAAGCACAGATACGCAGTATTTT. V and J are TRBV15 and TRBJ2-3, with 9 nucleotides matching TRBD1. Germline lookup yields CDR1 LNHNV and CDR2 YYDKDF (reference sequence). The V gene end was trimmed by 3 bases and the J gene end by 0 bases; junction bases not matched to a gene: 7. CDR3 length: 17 amino acids. The full variable domain, rest sourced from reference TRBV15 and TRBJ2-3, is DAMVIQNPRYQVTQFGKPVTLSCSQTLNHNVMYWYQQKSSQAPKLLFHYYDKDFNNEADTPDNFQSRRPNTSFCFLDIRSPGLGDTAMYLCATSSLQGAQSTDTQYFGPGTRLTVL.

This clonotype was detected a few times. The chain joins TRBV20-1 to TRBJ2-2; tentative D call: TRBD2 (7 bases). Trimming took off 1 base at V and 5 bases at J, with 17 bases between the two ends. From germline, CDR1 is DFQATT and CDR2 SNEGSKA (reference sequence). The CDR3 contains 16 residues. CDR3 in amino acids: CSARARSGTKTGELFF. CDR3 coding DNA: TGCAGTGCTAGAGCAAGGAGCGGGACAAAGACCGGGGAGCTGTTTTTT.

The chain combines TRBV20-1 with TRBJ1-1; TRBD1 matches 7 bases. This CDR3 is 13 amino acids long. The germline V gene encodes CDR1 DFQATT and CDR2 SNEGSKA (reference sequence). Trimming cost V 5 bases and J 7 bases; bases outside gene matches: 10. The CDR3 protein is CSARGTAEHEAFF. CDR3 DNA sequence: TGCAGTGCTCGGGGGACAGCCGAGCATGAAGCTTTCTTT.

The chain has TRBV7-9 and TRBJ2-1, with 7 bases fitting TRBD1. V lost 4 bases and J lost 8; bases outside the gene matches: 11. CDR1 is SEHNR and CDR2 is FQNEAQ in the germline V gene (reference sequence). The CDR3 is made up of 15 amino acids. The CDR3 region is CASSSPGRGTDEQFF. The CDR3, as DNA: TGTGCCAGCAGCTCTCCGGGCAGGGGGACAGATGAGCAGTTCTTC.

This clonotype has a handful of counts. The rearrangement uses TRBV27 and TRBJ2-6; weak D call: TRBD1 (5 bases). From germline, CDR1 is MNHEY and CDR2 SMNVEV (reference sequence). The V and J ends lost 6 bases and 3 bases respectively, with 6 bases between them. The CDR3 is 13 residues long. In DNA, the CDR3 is TGTGCCAGCAGGACAGTTGGGGCCAACGTCCTGACTTTC. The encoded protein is CASRTVGANVLTF.